This T cell receptor beta chain was observed in a study of blood T cells in healthy people across ages. This clonotype was observed a few times. Then a second PCR, running roughly 7 to 11 cycles, was carried out with a sample-barcoded 5' primer and a J-beta primer mix. MiXCR was run by TCRdb on the 5' RACE reads, yielding one entry per CDR3 protein. Of 650,000 to 1,000,000 distinct CDR3 sequences in the sample, about 42% are singletons; the top ten hold approximately 18%. Extraction of total RNA produced a minimum of 5.5 micrograms from each sample. V gave up 4 bases and J gave up 0 bases, with 6 bases separating them. The CDR3 length is 13 residues. Per germline, CDR1 SGHRS and CDR2 YFSETQ.

J is TRBJ2-3 and V is TRBV5-1; no firm D call. This TCR derives from a man at least 80 years old in good health. Input material: blood. CDR3 amino acids: CASSPVSTDTQYF. In nucleotides, the CDR3 is TGCGCCAGCAGCCCGGTTAGCACAGATACGCAGTATTTT.